This T cell receptor (beta chain) is drawn from a study of T-cell memory formation after mild COVID-19. Of note for this clonotype: Its antigen is still unknown.

TCRdb itself ran the 5' RACE reads through MiXCR, one entry per CDR3 protein. This sample carries 140,000 to 150,000 distinct CDR3 sequences, 20% to 25% of them seen once, and the ten largest clones take approximately 25%. Study conclusions and caveats: CD4/CD8 balance characterized clones contracting day 15 to 85, and CD4+ skew characterized later expanders. The SARS-CoV-2 specificity of second-wave clones reaching peak at day 37 remained unverified.

Germline V gene lookup returns CDR1 SGHKS and CDR2 YYEKEE (reference sequence). This CDR3 has 11 residues. The V gene lost 2 bases and the J gene lost 11 bases, with 10 bases spanning the gap. The V call is TRBV5-5, the J call TRBJ1-1, with D uncertain. The receptor was derived from an adult woman who had mild COVID-19 (a few samples of this study predate the infection). Cell type and time point are not known. Sequencing used PBMCs or a T cell subset sorted from them (not recorded which). The CDR3 DNA reads as TGTGCCAGCAGCTTTGGGATTCGGGCTTTCTTT. Translating gives CASSFGIRAFF.